Below, one T cell receptor beta chain is given with its context. The V gene's germline CDR1 is SGHNT and CDR2 YYREEE (reference sequence). This CDR3 has 15 residues. V was trimmed by 0 bases and J by 4 bases, leaving 13 bases between them. The sample is drawn from a study of blood T cell repertoires in COVID-19. Study as a whole: Researchers got acute and convalescent COVID-19 samples from the United States, Italy and Spain. T cells, B-cell-depleted T cells, or PBMCs provided the cDNA or gDNA that served as material.

This table comes from immunoSEQ multiplex PCR, and its TCRdb copy is limited to in-frame clones, with some not included. In the table there are 200,000 to 250,000 clones, 70% to 90% of which are singletons. The chain links TRBV5-4 to TRBJ1-2; D gene uncertain. This receptor was taken from a human donor in a cohort sampled during active COVID-19. Sequenced input: peripheral blood. For the CDR3, the DNA is TGTGCCAGCAGCTTGGTTGGAGGACCTTCCTATGGCTACACCTTC. Translation gives CASSLVGGPSYGYTF.